Each of the 25 T cell receptor beta chains below was sequenced from the same sample in a study of T-cell memory formation after mild COVID-19. TCRdb independently ran MiXCR on the 5' RACE reads; one entry per CDR3 protein. The data contain roughly 510,000 distinct CDR3 sequences, 17% of them seen just once; the ten biggest clones take up 8.1%. Sample: PBMCs or a T cell subset sorted from them (not recorded which). These TCRs come from an adult woman who had mild COVID-19 (a few samples of this study predate the infection). Cell type and time point are not known.

The CDR3 nucleotides read TGTGCCAGCAGCTTGTCGGGCAGGGGGCATGCGAACACTGAAGCTTTCTTT. This codes for CASSLSGRGHANTEAFF. The V call is TRBV5-6, the J call TRBJ1-1; 8 bases are shared with TRBD1. V gave up 1 base and J gave up 1 base; unmatched junction bases: 9. Looked up from germline, CDR1 is SGHDT and CDR2 is YYEEEE. This CDR3 is built from 17 residues.

The chain uses TRBV29-1 and TRBJ2-7; 7 nucleotides line up with TRBD1. The ends lost 3 bases at V and 2 bases at J; junction bases unmatched: 7. Per the germline V gene, CDR1 is SQVTM and CDR2 is ANQGSEA. The CDR3 is 14 residues long. The CDR3 coding sequence is TGCAGCGTTGATTTGGGACAGACCCCCTACGAGCAGTACTTC. Translating it yields CSVDLGQTPYEQYF.

The sample holds a few counts of this clonotype. The chain has TRBV3-1 and TRBJ2-4; D unresolved. This CDR3 is 12 amino acids long. V shed 3 bases and J shed 3 bases, with 3 bases lying between them. The germline gives CDR1 LGHDT, CDR2 YNNKEL (reference sequence). The CDR3 nucleotides are TGTGCCAGCAGCCAGATCAAAAACATTCAGTACTTC. Amino acids: CASSQIKNIQYF.

This clonotype has just a few counts. V usage is TRBV12-3 or TRBV12-4 and J usage is TRBJ1-4; no definite D call. V gave up 7 bases and J gave up 7 bases, with 19 bases separating them. The CDR3 has 15 residues. The CDR3: CASTRFGGSGEKLFF. The DNA for the CDR3 is TGTGCCAGCACCCGTTTCGGAGGTTCGGGTGAAAAACTGTTTTTT.

This clonotype was seen a handful of times. The rearrangement uses TRBV4-2 and TRBJ2-7; no clear D. V lost 2 bases and J lost 4, with 12 bases in between. The CDR3 sequence is 14 residues long. CDR1 and CDR2 from the germline V gene are LGHNA and YNFKEQ. The CDR3, as DNA: TGTGCCAGCAGCCAACCCCCCCAGTCGTACGAGCAGTACTTC. This codes for CASSQPPQSYEQYF.

This chain connects TRBV20-1 to TRBJ1-2, with 7 bases identical to TRBD1. The CDR3 has 13 residues. The trim removed 6 bases at V and 5 bases at J, leaving 9 bases unmatched. The germline CDR1 and CDR2 sequences are DFQATT and SNEGSKA (reference sequence). The DNA for the CDR3 is TGCAGTGCCGCGGAGGGACAGCTATATGGCTACACCTTC. Encoded protein: CSAAEGQLYGYTF.

This clonotype has at least ten counts. V usage is TRBV5-1 and J usage is TRBJ2-2; D not resolved. This CDR3 comprises 14 residues. V lost 0 bases and J lost 2, with 5 bases in between. Germline-derived CDR1 and CDR2 are SGHRS and YFSETQ. The CDR3 DNA is TGCGCCAGCAGCTTGGGGGTTAACACCGGGGAGCTGTTTTTT. Translation gives CASSLGVNTGELFF.

The gene calls are TRBV5-5 and TRBJ1-6, with D possibly TRBD1 on 6 matching bases. Germline loops: CDR1 SGHKS, CDR2 YYEKEE (reference sequence). This CDR3 region has 18 residues. The germline V and J ends were trimmed by 3 bases and 7 bases, with 23 bases remaining between them. The CDR3 protein is CASSSPQGPALLNSPLHF. The CDR3 nucleotides read TGTGCCAGCAGCTCTCCACAGGGCCCCGCCTTGTTGAATTCACCCCTCCACTTT.

The CDR3 DNA reads as TGCAGTGCTAGACCGAGCCGGGACTATGGCTACACCTTC. Its translation is CSARPSRDYGYTF. The rearrangement uses TRBV20-1 and TRBJ1-2; D remains unclear. The CDR3 sequence is 13 residues long. Germline CDR1 and CDR2: DFQATT and SNEGSKA (reference sequence). The V and J ends lost 2 bases and 3 bases respectively, with 10 bases between them.

The chain combines TRBV28 with TRBJ1-2, with D perhaps matching TRBD1 (5 bases). The CDR3 covers 13 residues. Looked up from germline, CDR1 is MDHEN and CDR2 is SYDVKM. The germline V and J ends were trimmed by 6 bases and 5 bases, with 13 bases remaining between them. DNA for the CDR3: TGTGCCAGCAGGTGGGGGGGGACGTATGGCTACACCTTC. As protein: CASRWGGTYGYTF.

This clonotype appeared a few times. This chain links TRBV4-3 with TRBJ1-2, with D perhaps matching TRBD1 (6 bases). This CDR3 is 13 amino acids long. Germline loops: CDR1 LGHNA, CDR2 YSLEER. Trimming pared 2 bases from V and 8 bases from J, leaving 12 bases between. DNA for the CDR3: TGCGCCAGCAGCCAACTTGGGGGCTACGGCTACACCTTC. Amino acid sequence: CASSQLGGYGYTF.

This clonotype was seen a few times. J is TRBJ2-3 and V is TRBV4-1, with TRBD2 matching over 7 bases. The CDR3 consists of 15 residues. The trim removed 4 bases at V and 2 bases at J, leaving 6 bases unmatched. CDR1 is MGHRA and CDR2 is YSYEKL in the germline V gene. The CDR3 region has the DNA TGCGCCAGCAGCCCACTAAGCGGGGTCACAGATACGCAGTATTTT. Protein product: CASSPLSGVTDTQYF.

This clonotype showed up many times. The chain carries TRBV5-1 and TRBJ2-4, with D uncertain. Per germline, CDR1 SGHRS and CDR2 YFSETQ. The CDR3 totals 14 residues. Trimming shortened V by 0 bases and J by 0 bases, and 4 bases separated the two germline ends. The CDR3 reads CASSLALAKNIQYF. CDR3 bases: TGCGCCAGCAGCTTGGCCTTAGCCAAAAACATTCAGTACTTC.

This clonotype was observed a handful of times. This chain joins TRBV15 and TRBJ1-1; D may be TRBD1 (6 bases). From germline, CDR1 is LNHNV and CDR2 YYDKDF (reference sequence). Trimming removed 0 bases from V and 7 bases from J, with 9 bases in between. The CDR3 is 13 residues long. The CDR3 protein is CATSRDVDSEAFF. The CDR3 DNA is TGTGCCACCAGCAGAGATGTGGACAGTGAAGCTTTCTTT.

This clonotype was counted many times. This chain connects TRBV7-3 to TRBJ2-2; TRBD2 agrees at 10 bases. CDR1 and CDR2 (germline): SGHTA, FQGTGA. CDR3 length equals 14 residues. V was pared by 11 bases and J by 3 bases, with 6 bases of the junction left unmatched. CDR3 nucleotides: TGTGCCGCCGAGCGGGAGGGATACACCGGGGAGCTGTTTTTT. Encoded protein: CAAEREGYTGELFF.

The rearrangement uses TRBV18 and TRBJ2-7, with D possibly being TRBD1 (6 bases). Germline lookup yields CDR1 KGHSH and CDR2 LQKENI. V was trimmed by 0 bases and J by 2 bases, leaving 14 bases between them. The CDR3 has 16 residues. CDR3 protein: CASSPPGQGITYEQYF. CDR3 nucleotide sequence: TGTGCCAGCTCACCACCGGGGCAGGGGATAACCTACGAGCAGTACTTC.

The genes are TRBV20-1 and TRBJ1-1, with D possibly TRBD1 on 6 matching bases. In germline, CDR1 is DFQATT, CDR2 SNEGSKA (reference sequence). V lost 2 bases to trimming and J lost 8 bases, with 15 bases between them. This CDR3 is built from 13 residues. The CDR3 spells CSARSTDSFEAFF. CDR3 DNA: TGCAGTGCTAGATCTACGGACAGCTTCGAAGCTTTCTTT.

This clonotype was seen just once. The chain combines TRBV4-1 with TRBJ1-2; D unresolved. The CDR3 is made up of 15 amino acids. Trimming stripped 4 bases from V and 0 bases from J, with 12 bases between. CDR1 MGHRA and CDR2 YSYEKL come from the germline V gene. The CDR3: CASSRTGGANYGYTF. The CDR3 DNA reads as TGCGCCAGCAGCCGAACTGGAGGAGCTAACTATGGCTACACCTTC.

In this sample, this clonotype turned up many times. DNA of the CDR3: TGTGCCAGCAGCCCCCGGGACGGCTTGAACACTGAAGCTTTCTTT. It is translated as CASSPRDGLNTEAFF. The V and J genes are TRBV6-1 and TRBJ1-1, with D tentatively TRBD1 (5 bases). This CDR3 is built from 15 residues. Looked up from germline, CDR1 is MNHNS and CDR2 is SASEGT. Trimming pared 6 bases from V and 0 bases from J, leaving 14 bases between.

The genes are TRBV9 and TRBJ1-1, with 9 nucleotides matching TRBD1. The germline V gene has CDR1 SGDLS and CDR2 YYNGEE. The CDR3 runs 15 residues. V lost 0 bases and J lost 4; bases outside the gene matches: 4. CDR3 residues: CASSVGGTGITEAFF. As DNA, the CDR3 is TGTGCCAGCAGCGTAGGGGGGACAGGGATCACTGAAGCTTTCTTT.

The sample holds many counts of this clonotype. The CDR3 sequence is CASSFGLAGVDEQFF. For the CDR3, the DNA is TGTGCCAGCAGCTTTGGCCTAGCGGGAGTCGATGAGCAGTTCTTC. The genes are TRBV7-9 and TRBJ2-1; 10 bases agree with TRBD2. There are 15 residues in the CDR3. V shed 3 bases and J 8 bases; nucleotides not matched to a gene: 7. CDR1 SEHNR and CDR2 FQNEAQ come from the germline V gene (reference sequence).

The genes are TRBV7-9 and TRBJ1-2; 7 bases agree with TRBD1. V shed 5 bases and J 3 bases; nucleotides not matched to a gene: 6. CDR3 size: 14 residues. CDR1 and CDR2 (germline): SEHNR, FQNEAQ (reference sequence). This chain's CDR3 is CASSPPGQHYGYTF. The CDR3 nucleotides are TGTGCCAGCAGCCCGCCGGGACAGCACTATGGCTACACCTTC.

The chain couples TRBV30 to TRBJ1-1; D unresolved. Trimming stripped 4 bases from V and 0 bases from J, with 6 bases between. The CDR3 loop spans 12 amino acids. Germline V gene lookup returns CDR1 GTSNPN and CDR2 SVGIG (reference sequence). CDR3 bases: TGTGCCTGGATCAGGCTGAACACTGAAGCTTTCTTT. It yields the protein CAWIRLNTEAFF.

The chain joins TRBV18 to TRBJ2-3; 14 bases align to TRBD2. J was trimmed by 7 bases and V by 4 bases; bases with no gene match: 13. The V gene's germline CDR1 is KGHSH and CDR2 LQKENI. The CDR3 is 18 amino acids. CDR3 bases: TGTGCCAGCTCACTGAATCCCGGGACTAGCGGGAGTTTAAATACGCAGTATTTT. It is translated as CASSLNPGTSGSLNTQYF.

This clonotype has just a few counts. In DNA form, the CDR3 reads TGCGCCAGCAGCCAATCGGGACAGGGGTCCTACGAGCAGTACTTC. This translates into CASSQSGQGSYEQYF. J is TRBJ2-7 and V is TRBV4-1; TRBD1 matches at 10 bases. V lost 2 bases, J lost 1 base, and 2 bases stayed unmatched. Germline V gene sequence: CDR1 MGHRA, CDR2 YSYEKL. This CDR3 has 15 residues.